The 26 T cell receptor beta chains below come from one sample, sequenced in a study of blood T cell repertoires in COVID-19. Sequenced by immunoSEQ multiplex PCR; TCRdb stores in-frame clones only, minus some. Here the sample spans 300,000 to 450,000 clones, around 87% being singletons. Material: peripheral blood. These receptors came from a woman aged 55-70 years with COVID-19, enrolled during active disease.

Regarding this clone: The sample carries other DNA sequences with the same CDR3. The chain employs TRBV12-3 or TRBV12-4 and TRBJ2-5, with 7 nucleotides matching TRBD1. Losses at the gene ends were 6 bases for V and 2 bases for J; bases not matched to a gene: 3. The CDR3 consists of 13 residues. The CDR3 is CASRGTAQETQYF. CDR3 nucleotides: TGTGCCAGCAGGGGGACAGCTCAAGAGACCCAGTACTTC.

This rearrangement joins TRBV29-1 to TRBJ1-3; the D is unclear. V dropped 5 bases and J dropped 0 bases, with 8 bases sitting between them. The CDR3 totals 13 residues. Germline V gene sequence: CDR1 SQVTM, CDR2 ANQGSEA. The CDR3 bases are TGCAGCGTTCAACAGAGCTCTGGAAACACCATATATTTT. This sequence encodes CSVQQSSGNTIYF.

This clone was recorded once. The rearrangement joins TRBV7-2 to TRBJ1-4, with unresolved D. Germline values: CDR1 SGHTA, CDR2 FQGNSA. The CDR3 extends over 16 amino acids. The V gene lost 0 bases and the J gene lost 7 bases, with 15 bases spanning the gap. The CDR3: CASSLAVRASGEKLFF. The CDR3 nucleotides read TGTGCCAGCAGCTTAGCGGTGCGGGCGTCGGGTGAAAAACTGTTTTTT.

CDR3 coding DNA: TGTGCCAGCAGTGAAACGGGACAGGGGTTTAACTATGGCTACACCTTC. This gives the protein CASSETGQGFNYGYTF. This chain uses TRBV6-1 with TRBJ1-2, with 10 bases fitting TRBD1. Germline values: CDR1 MNHNS, CDR2 SASEGT. The CDR3 consists of 16 residues. The J segment lost 1 base and the V segment lost 2 bases, leaving 4 bases of the junction unmatched.

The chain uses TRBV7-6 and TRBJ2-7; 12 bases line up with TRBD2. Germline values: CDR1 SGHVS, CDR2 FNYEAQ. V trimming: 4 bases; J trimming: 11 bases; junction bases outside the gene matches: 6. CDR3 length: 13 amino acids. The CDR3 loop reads CASSSTSGRHKYF. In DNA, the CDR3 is TGTGCCAGCAGCTCCACTAGCGGGAGGCATAAGTACTTC.

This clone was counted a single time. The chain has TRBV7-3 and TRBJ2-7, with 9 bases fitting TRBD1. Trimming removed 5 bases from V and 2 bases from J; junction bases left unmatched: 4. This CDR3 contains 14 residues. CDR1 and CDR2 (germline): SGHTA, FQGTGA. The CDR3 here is CASSQDRGTYEQYF. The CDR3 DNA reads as TGTGCCAGCAGCCAGGACAGGGGAACCTACGAGCAGTACTTC.

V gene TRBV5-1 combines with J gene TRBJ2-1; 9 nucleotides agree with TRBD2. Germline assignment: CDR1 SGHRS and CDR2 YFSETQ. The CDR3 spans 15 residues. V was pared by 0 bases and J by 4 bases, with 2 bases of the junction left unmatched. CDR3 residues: CASSLASGMYNEQFF. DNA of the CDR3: TGCGCCAGCAGCTTGGCTAGCGGGATGTACAATGAGCAGTTCTTC.

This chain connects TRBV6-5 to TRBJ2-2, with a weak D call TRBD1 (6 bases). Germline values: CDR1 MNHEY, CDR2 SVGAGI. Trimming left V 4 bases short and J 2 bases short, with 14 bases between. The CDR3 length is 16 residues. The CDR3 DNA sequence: TGTGCCAGCAGTTCACTACCGGGACACAACACCGGGGAGCTGTTTTTT. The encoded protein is CASSSLPGHNTGELFF.

In DNA form, the CDR3 reads TGTGCCAGCAGTTTAGGAGGCGGGGGGTACTACAATGAGCAGTTCTTC. Its translation: CASSLGGGGYYNEQFF. The chain joins TRBV28 to TRBJ2-1; 8 bases map to TRBD2. Germline-derived CDR1 and CDR2 are MDHEN and SYDVKM. With V trimmed by 2 bases and J by 3 bases, 6 bases remained unmatched. The CDR3 sequence is 16 residues long.

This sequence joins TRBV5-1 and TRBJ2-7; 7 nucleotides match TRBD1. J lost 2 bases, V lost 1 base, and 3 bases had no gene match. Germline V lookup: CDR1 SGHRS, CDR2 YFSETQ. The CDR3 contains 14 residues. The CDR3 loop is CASSLLTGAYEQYF. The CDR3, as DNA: TGCGCCAGCAGCTTGCTAACAGGGGCCTACGAGCAGTACTTC.

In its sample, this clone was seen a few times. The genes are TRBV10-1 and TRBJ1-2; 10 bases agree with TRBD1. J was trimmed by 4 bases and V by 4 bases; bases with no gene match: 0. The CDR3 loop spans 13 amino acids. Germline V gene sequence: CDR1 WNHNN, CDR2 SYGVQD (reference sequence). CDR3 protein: CASSGTGGYGYTF. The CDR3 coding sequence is TGCGCCAGCAGTGGGACAGGGGGCTATGGCTACACCTTC.

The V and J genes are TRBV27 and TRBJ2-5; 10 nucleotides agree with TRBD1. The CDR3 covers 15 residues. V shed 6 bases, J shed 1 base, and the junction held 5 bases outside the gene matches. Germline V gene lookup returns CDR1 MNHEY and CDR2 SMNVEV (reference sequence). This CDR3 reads CASRPGQGTQETQYF. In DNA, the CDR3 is TGTGCCAGCAGGCCGGGACAGGGGACCCAAGAGACCCAGTACTTC.

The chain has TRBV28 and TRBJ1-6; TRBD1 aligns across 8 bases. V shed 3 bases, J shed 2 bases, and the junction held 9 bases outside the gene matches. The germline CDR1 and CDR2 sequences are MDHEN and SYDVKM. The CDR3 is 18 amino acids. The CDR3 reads CASSLIVQGATYNSPLHF. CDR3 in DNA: TGTGCCAGCAGTTTGATAGTGCAGGGGGCTACCTATAATTCACCCCTCCACTTT. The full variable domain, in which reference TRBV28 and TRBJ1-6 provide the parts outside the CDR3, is DVKVTQSSRYLVKRTGEKVFLECVQDMDHENMFWYRQDPGLGLRLIYFSYDVKMKEKGDIPEGYSVSREKKERFSLILESASTNQTSMYLCASSLIVQGATYNSPLHFGNGTRLTVT.

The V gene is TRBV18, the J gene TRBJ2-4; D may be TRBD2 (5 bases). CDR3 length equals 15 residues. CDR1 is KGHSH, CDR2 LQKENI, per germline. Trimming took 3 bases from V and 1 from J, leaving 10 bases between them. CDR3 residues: CASSPSREAKNIQYF. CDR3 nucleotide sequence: TGTGCCAGCTCACCTAGTAGGGAGGCCAAAAACATTCAGTACTTC.

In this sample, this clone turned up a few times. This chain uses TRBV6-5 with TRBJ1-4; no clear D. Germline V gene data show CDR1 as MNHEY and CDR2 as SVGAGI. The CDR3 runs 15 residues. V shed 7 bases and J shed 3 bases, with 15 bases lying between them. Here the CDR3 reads CASMASGRPNEKLFF. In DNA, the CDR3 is TGTGCCAGCATGGCATCGGGGAGACCTAATGAAAAACTGTTTTTT.

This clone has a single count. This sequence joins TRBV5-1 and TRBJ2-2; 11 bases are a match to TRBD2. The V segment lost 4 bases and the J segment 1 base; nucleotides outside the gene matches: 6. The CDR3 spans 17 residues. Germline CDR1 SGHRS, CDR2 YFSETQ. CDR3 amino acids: CASSTAGTSGNTGELFF. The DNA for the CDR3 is TGCGCCAGCAGCACGGCGGGGACTAGCGGGAACACCGGGGAGCTGTTTTTT.

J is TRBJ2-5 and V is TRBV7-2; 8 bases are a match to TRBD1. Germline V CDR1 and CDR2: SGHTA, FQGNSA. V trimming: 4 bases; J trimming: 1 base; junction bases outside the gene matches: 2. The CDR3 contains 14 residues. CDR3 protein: CASSWTGTQETQYF. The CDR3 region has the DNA TGTGCCAGCAGCTGGACAGGGACCCAAGAGACCCAGTACTTC. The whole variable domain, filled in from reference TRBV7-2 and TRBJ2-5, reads GAGVSQSPSNKVTEKGKDVELRCDPISGHTALYWYRQSLGQGLEFLIYFQGNSAPDKSGLPSDRFSAERTGGSVSTLTIQRTQQEDSAVYLCASSWTGTQETQYFGPGTRLLVL.

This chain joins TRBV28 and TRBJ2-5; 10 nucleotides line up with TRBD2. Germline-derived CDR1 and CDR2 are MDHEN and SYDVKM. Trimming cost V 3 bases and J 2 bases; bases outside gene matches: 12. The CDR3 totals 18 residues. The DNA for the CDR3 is TGTGCCAGCAGTTTCGGGTCCCTAGCGGGGGTGACGCAAGAGACCCAGTACTTC. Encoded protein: CASSFGSLAGVTQETQYF.

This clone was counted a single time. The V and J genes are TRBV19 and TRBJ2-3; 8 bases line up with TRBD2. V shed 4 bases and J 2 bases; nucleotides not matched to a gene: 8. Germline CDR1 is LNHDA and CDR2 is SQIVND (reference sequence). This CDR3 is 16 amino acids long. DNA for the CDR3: TGTGCCAGTAGTACCGGGGGGGGGACGATCACAGATACGCAGTATTTT. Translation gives CASSTGGGTITDTQYF.

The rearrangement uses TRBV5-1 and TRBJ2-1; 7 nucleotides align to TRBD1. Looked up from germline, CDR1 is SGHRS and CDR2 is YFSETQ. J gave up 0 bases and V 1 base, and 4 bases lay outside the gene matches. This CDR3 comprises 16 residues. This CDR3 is CASSLRQGSSYNEQFF. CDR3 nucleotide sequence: TGCGCCAGCAGCTTGAGACAGGGAAGCTCCTACAATGAGCAGTTCTTC.

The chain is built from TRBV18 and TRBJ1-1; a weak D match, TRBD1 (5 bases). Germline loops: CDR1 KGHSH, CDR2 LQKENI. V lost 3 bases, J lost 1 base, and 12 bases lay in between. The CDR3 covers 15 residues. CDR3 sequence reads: CASSPGGVRNTEAFF. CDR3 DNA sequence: TGTGCCAGCTCACCGGGAGGGGTAAGGAACACTGAAGCTTTCTTT.

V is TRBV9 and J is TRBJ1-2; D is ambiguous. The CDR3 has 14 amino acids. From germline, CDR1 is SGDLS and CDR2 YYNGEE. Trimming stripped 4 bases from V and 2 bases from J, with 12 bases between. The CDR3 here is CASSPRGGNYGYTF. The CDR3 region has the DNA TGTGCCAGCAGCCCTCGGGGAGGGAACTATGGCTACACCTTC.

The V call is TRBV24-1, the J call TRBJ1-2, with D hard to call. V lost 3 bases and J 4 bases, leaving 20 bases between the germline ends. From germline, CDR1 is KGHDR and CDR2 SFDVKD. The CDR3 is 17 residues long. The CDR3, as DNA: TGTGCCACCAGTGATAGTTCCGGAGATAATGCCCTCTATGGCTACACCTTC. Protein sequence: CATSDSSGDNALYGYTF.

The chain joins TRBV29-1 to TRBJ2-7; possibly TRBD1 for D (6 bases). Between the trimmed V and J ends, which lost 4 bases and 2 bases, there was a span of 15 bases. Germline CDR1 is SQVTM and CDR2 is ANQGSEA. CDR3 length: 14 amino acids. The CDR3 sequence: CSVGGQGFPYEQYF. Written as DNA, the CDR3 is TGCAGCGTTGGGGGGCAGGGGTTCCCCTACGAGCAGTACTTC.

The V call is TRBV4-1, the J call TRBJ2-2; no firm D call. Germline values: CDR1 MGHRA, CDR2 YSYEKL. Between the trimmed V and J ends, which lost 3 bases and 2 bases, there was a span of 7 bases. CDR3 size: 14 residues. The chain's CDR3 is CASSHGENTGELFF. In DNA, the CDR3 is TGCGCCAGCAGCCACGGAGAAAACACCGGGGAGCTGTTTTTT.

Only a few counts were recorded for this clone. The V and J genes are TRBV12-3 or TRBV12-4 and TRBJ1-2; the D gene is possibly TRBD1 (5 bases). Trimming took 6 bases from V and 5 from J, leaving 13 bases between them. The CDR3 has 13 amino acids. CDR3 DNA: TGTGCCAGCAGCCGAGACAGCTTATATGGCTACACCTTC. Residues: CASSRDSLYGYTF.